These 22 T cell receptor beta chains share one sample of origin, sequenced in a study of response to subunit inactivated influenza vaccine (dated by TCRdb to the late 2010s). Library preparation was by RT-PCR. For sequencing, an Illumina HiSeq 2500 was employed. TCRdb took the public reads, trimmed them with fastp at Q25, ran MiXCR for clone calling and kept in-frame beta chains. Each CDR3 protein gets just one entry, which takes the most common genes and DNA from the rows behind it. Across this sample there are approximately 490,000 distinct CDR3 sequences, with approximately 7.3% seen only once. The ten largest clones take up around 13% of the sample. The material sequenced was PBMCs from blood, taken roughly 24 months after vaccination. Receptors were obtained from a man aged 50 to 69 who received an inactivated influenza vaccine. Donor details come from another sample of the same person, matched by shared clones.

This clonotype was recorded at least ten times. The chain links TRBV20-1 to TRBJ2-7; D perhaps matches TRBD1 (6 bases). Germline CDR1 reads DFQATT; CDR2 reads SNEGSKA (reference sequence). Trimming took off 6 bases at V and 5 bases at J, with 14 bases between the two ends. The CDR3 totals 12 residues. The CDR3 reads CSAKQGTHEQYF. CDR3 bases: TGCAGTGCCAAACAGGGTACCCACGAGCAGTACTTC.

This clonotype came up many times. DNA of the CDR3: TGTGCCAGCAGTAGACAGGGGGGGACCCAGTACTTC. Amino acids: CASSRQGGTQYF. This chain links TRBV6-2 or TRBV6-3 with TRBJ2-5; 9 bases fit TRBD1. Trimming at V came to 5 bases and at J to 7 bases, leaving 2 bases not matched to a gene. Germline V lookup: CDR1 MNHEY, CDR2 SVGEGT. The CDR3 sequence is 12 residues long.

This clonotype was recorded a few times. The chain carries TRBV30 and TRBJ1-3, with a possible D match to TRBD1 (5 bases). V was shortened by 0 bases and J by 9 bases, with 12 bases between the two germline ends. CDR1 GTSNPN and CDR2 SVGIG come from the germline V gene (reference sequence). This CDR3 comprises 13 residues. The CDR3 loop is CAWSVQTQGTIYF. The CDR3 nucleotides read TGTGCCTGGAGTGTACAGACCCAGGGCACCATATATTTT.

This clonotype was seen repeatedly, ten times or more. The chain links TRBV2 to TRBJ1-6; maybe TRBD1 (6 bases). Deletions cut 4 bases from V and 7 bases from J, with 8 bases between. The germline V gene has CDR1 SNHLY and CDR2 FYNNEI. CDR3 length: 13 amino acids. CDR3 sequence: CASSGTENSPLHF. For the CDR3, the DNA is TGTGCCAGCAGTGGGACAGAGAATTCACCCCTCCACTTT.

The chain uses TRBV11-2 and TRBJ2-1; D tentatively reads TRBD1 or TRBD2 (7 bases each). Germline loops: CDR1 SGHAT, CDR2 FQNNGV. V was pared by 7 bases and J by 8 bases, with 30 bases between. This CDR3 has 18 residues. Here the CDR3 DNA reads TGTGCCAGCACCTGGGAGGGGGCGGCTACCTTACAAGGCGATGAGCAGTTCTTC. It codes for CASTWEGAATLQGDEQFF.

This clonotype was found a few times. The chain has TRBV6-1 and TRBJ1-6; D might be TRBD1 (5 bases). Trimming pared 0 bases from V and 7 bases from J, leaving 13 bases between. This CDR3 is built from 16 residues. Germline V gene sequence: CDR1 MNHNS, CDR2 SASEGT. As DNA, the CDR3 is TGTGCCAGCAGTGAAGCGCACAGGCGGGCGAATTCACCCCTCCACTTT. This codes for CASSEAHRRANSPLHF.

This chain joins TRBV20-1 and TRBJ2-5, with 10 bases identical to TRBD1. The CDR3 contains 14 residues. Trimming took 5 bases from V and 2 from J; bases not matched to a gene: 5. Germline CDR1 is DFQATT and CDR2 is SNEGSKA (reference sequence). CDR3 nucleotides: TGCAGTGCTGCGGGACAGGGGAGTCAAGAGACCCAGTACTTC. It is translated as CSAAGQGSQETQYF.

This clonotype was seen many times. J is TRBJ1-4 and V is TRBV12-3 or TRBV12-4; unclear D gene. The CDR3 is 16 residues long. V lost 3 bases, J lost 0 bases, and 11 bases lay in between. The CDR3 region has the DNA TGTGCCAGCAGTTTGCTCAGGCCTGCAACTAATGAAAAACTGTTTTTT. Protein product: CASSLLRPATNEKLFF.

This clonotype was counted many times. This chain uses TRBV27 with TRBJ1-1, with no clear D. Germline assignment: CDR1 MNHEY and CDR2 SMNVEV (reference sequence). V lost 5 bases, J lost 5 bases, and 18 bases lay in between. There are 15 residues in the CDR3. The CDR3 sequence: CASSPRTSRGTEAFF. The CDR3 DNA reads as TGTGCCAGCAGTCCCCGGACGTCTCGAGGGACTGAAGCTTTCTTT.

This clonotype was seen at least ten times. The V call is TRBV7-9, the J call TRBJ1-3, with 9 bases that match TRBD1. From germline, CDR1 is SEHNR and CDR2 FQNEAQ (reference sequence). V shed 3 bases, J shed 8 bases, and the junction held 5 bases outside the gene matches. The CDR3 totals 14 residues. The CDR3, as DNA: TGTGCCAGCAGCTTGGGACAGGGAGTGCACACCATATATTTT. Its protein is CASSLGQGVHTIYF.

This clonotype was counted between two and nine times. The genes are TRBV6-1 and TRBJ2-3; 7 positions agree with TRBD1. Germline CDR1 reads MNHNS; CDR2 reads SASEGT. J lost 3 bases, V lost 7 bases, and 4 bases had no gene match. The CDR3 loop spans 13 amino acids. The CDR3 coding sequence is TGTGCCAGCAAATACAGGGGAACAGATACGCAGTATTTT. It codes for CASKYRGTDTQYF.

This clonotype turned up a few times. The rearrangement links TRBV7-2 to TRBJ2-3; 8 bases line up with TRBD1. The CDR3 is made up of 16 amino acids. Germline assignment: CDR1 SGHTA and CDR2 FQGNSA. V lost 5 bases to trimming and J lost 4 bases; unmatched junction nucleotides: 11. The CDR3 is CASSQGSAGQADTQYF. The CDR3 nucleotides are TGTGCCAGCAGCCAGGGGTCGGCGGGACAGGCAGATACGCAGTATTTT.

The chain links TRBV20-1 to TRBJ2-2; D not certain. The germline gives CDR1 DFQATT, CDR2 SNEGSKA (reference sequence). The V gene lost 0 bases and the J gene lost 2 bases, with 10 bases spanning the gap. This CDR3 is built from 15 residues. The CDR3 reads CSARDLQRNTGELFF. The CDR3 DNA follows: TGCAGTGCTAGAGATCTACAGAGAAACACCGGGGAGCTGTTTTTT.

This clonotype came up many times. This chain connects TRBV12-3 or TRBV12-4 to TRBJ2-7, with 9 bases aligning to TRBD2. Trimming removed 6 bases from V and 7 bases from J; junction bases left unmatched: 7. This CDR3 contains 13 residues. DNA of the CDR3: TGTGCCAGCAGCCCTAGCGGGAAGGGAGAGCAGTACTTC. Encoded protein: CASSPSGKGEQYF.

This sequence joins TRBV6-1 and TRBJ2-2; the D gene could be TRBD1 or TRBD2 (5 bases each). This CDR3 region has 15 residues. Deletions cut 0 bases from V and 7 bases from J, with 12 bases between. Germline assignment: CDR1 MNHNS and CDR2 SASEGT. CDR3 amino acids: CASSEAGPGGGELFF. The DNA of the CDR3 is TGTGCCAGCAGTGAAGCAGGGCCTGGGGGCGGGGAGCTGTTTTTT.

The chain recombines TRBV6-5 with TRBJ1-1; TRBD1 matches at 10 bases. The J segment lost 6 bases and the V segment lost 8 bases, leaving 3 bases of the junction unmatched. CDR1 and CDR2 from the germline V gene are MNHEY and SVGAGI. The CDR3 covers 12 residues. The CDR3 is CASGQGGAEAFF. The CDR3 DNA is TGTGCCAGCGGACAGGGGGGGGCTGAAGCTTTCTTT.

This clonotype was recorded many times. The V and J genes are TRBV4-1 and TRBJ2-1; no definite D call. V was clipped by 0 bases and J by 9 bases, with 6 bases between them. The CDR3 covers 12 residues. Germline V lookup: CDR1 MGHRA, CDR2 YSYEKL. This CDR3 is CASSQDLAEQFF. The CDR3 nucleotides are TGCGCCAGCAGCCAAGATCTTGCTGAGCAGTTCTTC.

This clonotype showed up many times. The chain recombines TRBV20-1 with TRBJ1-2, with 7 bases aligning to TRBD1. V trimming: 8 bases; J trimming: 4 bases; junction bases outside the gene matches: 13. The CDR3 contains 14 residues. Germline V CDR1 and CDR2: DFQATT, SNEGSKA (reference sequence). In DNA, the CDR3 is TGCAGTCTCCGGGACAGAGGCACACTCTATGGCTACACCTTC. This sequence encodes CSLRDRGTLYGYTF.

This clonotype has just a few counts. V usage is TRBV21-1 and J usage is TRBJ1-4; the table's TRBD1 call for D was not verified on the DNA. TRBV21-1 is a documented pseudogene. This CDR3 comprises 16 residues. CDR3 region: CASSKEQGAISEKLFF. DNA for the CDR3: TGTGCCAGCAGCAAAGAACAGGGGGCGATTTCTGAAAAACTGTTTTTT.

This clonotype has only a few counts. In nucleotides, the CDR3 is TGCAGCGCCGGGGGGGGCCCGAGAGCTTTCTTT. Amino acids: CSAGGGPRAFF. This chain joins TRBV29-1 and TRBJ1-1; D is perhaps TRBD1 (6 bases). CDR1 and CDR2 (germline): SQVTM, ANQGSEA. The CDR3 contains 11 residues. V was trimmed by 7 bases and J by 10 bases, leaving 16 bases between them.

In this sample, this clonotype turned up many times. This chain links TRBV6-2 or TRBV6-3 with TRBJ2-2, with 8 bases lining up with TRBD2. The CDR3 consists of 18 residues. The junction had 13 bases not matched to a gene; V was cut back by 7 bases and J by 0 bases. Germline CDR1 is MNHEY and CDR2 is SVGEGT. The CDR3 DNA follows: TGTGCCAGCACCCGAACTAGCGGAAAATTCGCGAACACCGGGGAGCTGTTTTTT. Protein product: CASTRTSGKFANTGELFF.

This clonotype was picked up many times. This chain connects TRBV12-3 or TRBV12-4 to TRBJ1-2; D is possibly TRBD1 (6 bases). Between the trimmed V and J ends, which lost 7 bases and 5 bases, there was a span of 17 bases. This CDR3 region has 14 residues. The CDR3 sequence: CASTLGGGNYGYTF. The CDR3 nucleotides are TGTGCCAGCACCCTCGGGGGGGGCAATTATGGCTACACCTTC.